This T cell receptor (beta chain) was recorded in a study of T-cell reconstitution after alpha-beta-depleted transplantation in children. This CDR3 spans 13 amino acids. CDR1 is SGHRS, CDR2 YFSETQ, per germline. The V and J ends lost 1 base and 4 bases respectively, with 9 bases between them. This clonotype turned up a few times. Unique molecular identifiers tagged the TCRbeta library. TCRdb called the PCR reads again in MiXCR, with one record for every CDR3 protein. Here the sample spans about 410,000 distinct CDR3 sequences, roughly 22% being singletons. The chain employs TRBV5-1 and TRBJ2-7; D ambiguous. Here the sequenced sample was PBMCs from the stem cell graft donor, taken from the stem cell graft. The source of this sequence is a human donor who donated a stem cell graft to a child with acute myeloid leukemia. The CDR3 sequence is CASSLPTSYEQYF. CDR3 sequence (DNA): TGCGCCAGCAGCTTGCCCACATCGTACGAGCAGTACTTC. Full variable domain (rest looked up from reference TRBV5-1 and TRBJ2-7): KAGVTQTPRYLIKTRGQQVTLSCSPISGHRSVSWYQQTPGQGLQFLFEYFSETQRNKGNFPGRFSGRQFSNSRSEMNVSTLELGDSALYLCASSLPTSYEQYFGPGTRLTVT.